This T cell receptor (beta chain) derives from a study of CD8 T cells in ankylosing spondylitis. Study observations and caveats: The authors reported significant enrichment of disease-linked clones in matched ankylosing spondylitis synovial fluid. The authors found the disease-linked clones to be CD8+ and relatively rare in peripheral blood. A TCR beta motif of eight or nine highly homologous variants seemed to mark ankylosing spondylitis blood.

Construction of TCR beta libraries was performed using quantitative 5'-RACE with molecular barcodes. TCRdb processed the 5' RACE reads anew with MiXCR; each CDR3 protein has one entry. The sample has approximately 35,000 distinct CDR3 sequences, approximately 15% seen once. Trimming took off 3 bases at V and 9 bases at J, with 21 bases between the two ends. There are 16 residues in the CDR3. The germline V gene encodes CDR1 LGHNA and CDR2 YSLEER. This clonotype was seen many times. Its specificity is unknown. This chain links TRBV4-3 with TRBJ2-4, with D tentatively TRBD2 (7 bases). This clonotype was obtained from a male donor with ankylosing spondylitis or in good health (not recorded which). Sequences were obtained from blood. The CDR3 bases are TGCGCCAGCAGCCAGGGGGCGGGGATAGCGGGTCGCATTCAGTACTTC. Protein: CASSQGAGIAGRIQYF.